A single TCR beta chain is shown here with its context. Its target is not known. The sample comes from a study of lung T cells in sarcoidosis with Löfgren's syndrome. Study-wide results and limits: Löfgren's syndrome patients reportedly showed greatest TRAV12-1 and TRBV2 expansion versus controls. Multiple Löfgren's syndrome patients reportedly shared TRAV12-1 and TRBV2 CDR3 motifs.

In germline, CDR1 is KGHSH, CDR2 LQKENI. V was shortened by 6 bases and J by 3 bases, with 14 bases between the two germline ends. The CDR3 consists of 14 residues. MiXCR was run by TCRdb on the reads, yielding one entry per CDR3 protein. Of about 9,400 distinct CDR3 sequences listed, about 20% are singletons. The TCR originated in a human donor with sarcoidosis (Löfgren's syndrome or another form), or a control subject (not recorded which). The chain carries TRBV18 and TRBJ2-5; D is perhaps TRBD1 or TRBD2 (5 bases each). Material for sequencing was CD4+ T cells from bronchoalveolar lavage. CDR3 bases: TGTGCCAGCTCCCGGGACGGAATGAAAGAGACCCAGTACTTC. Translation gives CASSRDGMKETQYF.